This TCR beta chain was found in a study of cytomegalovirus exposure and HLA in healthy donors. General study findings and limits: It was in a later analysis that TCR association rates were seen to vary by HLA locus, highest for DRB1 and lowest for HLA-C.

Trimming left V 3 bases short and J 0 bases short, with 11 bases between. Germline V gene lookup returns CDR1 MNHEY and CDR2 SMNVEV (reference sequence). This CDR3 is 15 amino acids long. In regard to this clone: The antigen is not known.

PCR primers comprised 60 Vbeta and 13 Jbeta primers. Assay: immunoSEQ multiplex PCR; the TCRdb copy retains only in-frame clones and omits some. This table holds 120,000 to 150,000 clones, approximately 78% found once. Material: PBMCs. The receptor comes from a woman between 40 and 50 years old in good health and CMV-seropositive. This rearrangement joins TRBV27 to TRBJ1-2; no clear D gene. The CDR3 loop reads CASSLSPTTNYGYTF. As DNA, the CDR3 is TGTGCCAGCAGTTTGTCTCCAACTACTAACTATGGCTACACCTTC.